This TCR beta chain came from a study of blood T cell repertoires in COVID-19. Germline-derived CDR1 and CDR2 are LNHDA and SQIVND (reference sequence). Trimming took 8 bases from V and 4 from J; bases not matched to a gene: 5. The CDR3 sequence is 13 residues long. This clone was detected many times. TCRdb's table, derived via immunoSEQ multiplex PCR, lists solely in-frame clones and lacks some. The repertoire holds around 240,000 clones, roughly nine tenths seen once, with approximately 1.3% in the top ten. Specimen: PBMCs or T cells enriched from blood (not recorded which). This TCR came from a human donor in a cohort exposed to, infected with or recovered from COVID-19 (not recorded which). The donor label of this sample is uncertain. The V call is TRBV19, the J call TRBJ1-1; 9 bases line up with TRBD1. CDR3 loop: CASRTGVATEAFF. CDR3 DNA sequence: TGTGCCAGTCGGACAGGGGTGGCCACTGAAGCTTTCTTT. Filled out from reference TRBV19 and TRBJ1-1, the complete variable domain reads DGGITQSPKYLFRKEGQNVTLSCEQNLNHDAMYWYRQDPGQGLRLIYYSQIVNDFQKGDIAEGYSVSREKKESFPLTVTSAQKNPTAFYLCASRTGVATEAFFGQGTRLTVV.